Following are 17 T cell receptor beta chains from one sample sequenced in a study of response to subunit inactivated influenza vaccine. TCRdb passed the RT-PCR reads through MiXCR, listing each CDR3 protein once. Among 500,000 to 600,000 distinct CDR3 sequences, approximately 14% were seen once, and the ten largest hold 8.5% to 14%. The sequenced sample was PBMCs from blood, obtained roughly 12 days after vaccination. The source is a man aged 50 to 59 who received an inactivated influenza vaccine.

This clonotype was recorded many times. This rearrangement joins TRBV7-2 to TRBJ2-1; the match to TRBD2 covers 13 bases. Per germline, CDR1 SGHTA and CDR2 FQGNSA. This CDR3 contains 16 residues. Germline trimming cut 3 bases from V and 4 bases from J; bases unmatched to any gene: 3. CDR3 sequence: CASSFEGLAGYNEQFF. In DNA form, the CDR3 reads TGTGCCAGCAGCTTCGAGGGACTAGCGGGATACAATGAGCAGTTCTTC.

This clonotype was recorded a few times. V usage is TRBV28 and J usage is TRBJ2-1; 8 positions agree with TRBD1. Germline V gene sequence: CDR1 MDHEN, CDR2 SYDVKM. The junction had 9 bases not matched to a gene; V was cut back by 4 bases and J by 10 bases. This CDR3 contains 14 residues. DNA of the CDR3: TGTGCCAGCAGTTCCACCGGGACAGGAGAAGAGCAGTTCTTC. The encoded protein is CASSSTGTGEEQFF.

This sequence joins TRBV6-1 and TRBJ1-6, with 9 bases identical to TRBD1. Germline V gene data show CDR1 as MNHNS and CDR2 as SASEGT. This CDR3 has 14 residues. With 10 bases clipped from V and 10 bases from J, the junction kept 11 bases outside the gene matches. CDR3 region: CATQAGQGSSPLHF. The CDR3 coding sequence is TGTGCCACCCAGGCGGGACAGGGATCCTCACCCCTCCACTTT.

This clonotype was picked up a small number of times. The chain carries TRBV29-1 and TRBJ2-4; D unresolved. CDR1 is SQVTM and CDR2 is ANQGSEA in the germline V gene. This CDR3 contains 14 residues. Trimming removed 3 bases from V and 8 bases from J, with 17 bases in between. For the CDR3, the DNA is TGCAGCGTTGATATCCAGGCCCGAGTCGACATTCAGTACTTC. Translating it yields CSVDIQARVDIQYF. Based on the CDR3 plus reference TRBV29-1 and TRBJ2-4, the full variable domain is SAVISQKPSRDICQRGTSLTIQCQVDSQVTMMFWYRQQPGQSLTLIATANQGSEATYESGFVIDKFPISRPNLTFSTLTVSNMSPEDSSIYLCSVDIQARVDIQYFGAGTRLSVL.

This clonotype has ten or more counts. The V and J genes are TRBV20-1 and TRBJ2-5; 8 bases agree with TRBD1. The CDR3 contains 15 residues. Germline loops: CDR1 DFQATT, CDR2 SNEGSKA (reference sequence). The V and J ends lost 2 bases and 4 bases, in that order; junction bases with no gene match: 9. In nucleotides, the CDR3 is TGCAGTGCTAGATCCGGACAGGGAGATCGAGAGACCCAGTACTTC. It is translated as CSARSGQGDRETQYF.

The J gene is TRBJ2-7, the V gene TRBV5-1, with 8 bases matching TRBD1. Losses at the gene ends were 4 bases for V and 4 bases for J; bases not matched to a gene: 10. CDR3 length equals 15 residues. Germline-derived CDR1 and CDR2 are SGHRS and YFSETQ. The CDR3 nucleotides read TGCGCCAGCAGCGAGAGGCCGGGACAGGATTACGAGCAGTACTTC. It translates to CASSERPGQDYEQYF.

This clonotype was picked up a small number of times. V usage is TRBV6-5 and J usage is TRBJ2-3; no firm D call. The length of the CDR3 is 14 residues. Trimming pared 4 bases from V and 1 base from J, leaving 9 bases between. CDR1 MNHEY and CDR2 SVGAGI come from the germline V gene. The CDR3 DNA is TGTGCCAGCAGTTTTACTCGCGGCACAGATACGCAGTATTTT. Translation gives CASSFTRGTDTQYF.

The CDR3 reads CASSGGTGTNQPQHF. Written as DNA, the CDR3 is TGTGCCAGCAGTGGGGGGACAGGGACGAATCAGCCCCAGCATTTT. The chain joins TRBV28 to TRBJ1-5; 9 bases are shared with TRBD1. V gave up 5 bases and J gave up 4 bases; unmatched junction bases: 6. CDR1 and CDR2 from the germline V gene are MDHEN and SYDVKM. The CDR3 is made up of 15 amino acids. Based on the CDR3 plus reference TRBV28 and TRBJ1-5, the full variable domain is DVKVTQSSRYLVKRTGEKVFLECVQDMDHENMFWYRQDPGLGLRLIYFSYDVKMKEKGDIPEGYSVSREKKERFSLILESASTNQTSMYLCASSGGTGTNQPQHFGDGTRLSIL.

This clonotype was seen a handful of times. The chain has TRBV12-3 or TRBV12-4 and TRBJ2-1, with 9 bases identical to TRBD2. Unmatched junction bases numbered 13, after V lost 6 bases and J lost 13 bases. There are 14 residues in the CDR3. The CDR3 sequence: CASSDSGRGRSQFF. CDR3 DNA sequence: TGTGCCAGCAGCGATAGCGGGAGAGGGCGGTCTCAGTTCTTC.

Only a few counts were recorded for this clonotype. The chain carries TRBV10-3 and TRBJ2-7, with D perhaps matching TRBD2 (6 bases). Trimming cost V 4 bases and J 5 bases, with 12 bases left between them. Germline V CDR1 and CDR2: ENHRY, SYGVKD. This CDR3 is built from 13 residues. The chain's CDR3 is CAISVQEGHEQYF. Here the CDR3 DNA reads TGTGCCATCAGTGTTCAGGAGGGACACGAGCAGTACTTC.

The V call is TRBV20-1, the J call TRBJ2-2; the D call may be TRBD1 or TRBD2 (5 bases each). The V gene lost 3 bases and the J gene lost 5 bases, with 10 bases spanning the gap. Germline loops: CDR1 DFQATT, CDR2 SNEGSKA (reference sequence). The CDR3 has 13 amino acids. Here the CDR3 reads CSARQGETGELFF. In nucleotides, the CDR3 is TGCAGTGCTAGGCAGGGAGAGACCGGGGAGCTGTTTTTT.

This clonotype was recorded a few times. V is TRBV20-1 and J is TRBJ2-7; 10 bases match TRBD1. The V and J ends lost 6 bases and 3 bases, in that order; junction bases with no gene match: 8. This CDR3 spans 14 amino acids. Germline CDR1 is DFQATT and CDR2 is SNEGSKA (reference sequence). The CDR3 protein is CSAAMGTGDYEQYF. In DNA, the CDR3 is TGCAGTGCCGCCATGGGGACAGGGGACTACGAGCAGTACTTC.

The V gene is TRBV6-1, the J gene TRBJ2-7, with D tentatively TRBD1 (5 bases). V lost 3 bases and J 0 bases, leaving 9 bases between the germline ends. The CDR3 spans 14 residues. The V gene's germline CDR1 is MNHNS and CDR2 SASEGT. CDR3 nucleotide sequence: TGTGCCAGCAGTGAGACAGCCAGCTCCTACGAGCAGTACTTC. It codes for CASSETASSYEQYF.

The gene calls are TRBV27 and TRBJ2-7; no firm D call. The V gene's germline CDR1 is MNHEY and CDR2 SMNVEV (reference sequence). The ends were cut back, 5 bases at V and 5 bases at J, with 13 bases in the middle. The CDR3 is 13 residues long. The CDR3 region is CASSPLSADEQYF. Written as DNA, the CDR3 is TGTGCCAGCAGTCCCCTAAGCGCCGACGAGCAGTACTTC.

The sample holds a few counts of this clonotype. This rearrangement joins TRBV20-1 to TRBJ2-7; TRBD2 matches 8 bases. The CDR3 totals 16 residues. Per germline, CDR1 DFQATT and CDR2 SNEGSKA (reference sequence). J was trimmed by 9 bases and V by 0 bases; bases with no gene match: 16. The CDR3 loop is CSAREQGRSGRSGQYF. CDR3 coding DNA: TGCAGTGCTAGAGAGCAGGGAAGAAGCGGGAGATCCGGGCAGTACTTC.

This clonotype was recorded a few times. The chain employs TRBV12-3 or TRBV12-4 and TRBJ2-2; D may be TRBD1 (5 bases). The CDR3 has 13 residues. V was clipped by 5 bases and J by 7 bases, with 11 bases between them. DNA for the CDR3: TGTGCCAGCAGTCTCGGACACCTCGGGGAGCTGTTTTTT. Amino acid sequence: CASSLGHLGELFF.

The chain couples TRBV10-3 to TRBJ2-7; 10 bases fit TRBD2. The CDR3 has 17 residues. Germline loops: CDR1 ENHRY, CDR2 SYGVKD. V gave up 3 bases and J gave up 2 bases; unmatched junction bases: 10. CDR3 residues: CAISDAITSGATYEQYF. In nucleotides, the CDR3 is TGTGCCATCAGTGATGCTATAACTAGCGGGGCCACCTACGAGCAGTACTTC.